This T cell receptor (beta chain) was retrieved from a study of blood T cells in healthy people across ages. Study findings and constraints: Long-lived donors carried more naive CD4+ cells and greater diversity than aged donors.

The authors ran a second PCR of roughly 6 to 12 cycles using a sample-barcoded 5' primer and a J-beta primer mix. TCRdb re-called the 5' RACE reads with MiXCR, one entry per CDR3 protein. The sample lists about 940,000 distinct CDR3 sequences; 45% to 50% were seen once. This clonotype was counted at least ten times. Its antigen is unknown. Sequence at one end of the junction differs from germline and may be a read error. Germline values: CDR1 SGHRS, CDR2 YFSETQ. This CDR3 contains 14 residues. V and J are TRBV5-1 and TRBJ1-2; TRBD1 aligns across 9 bases. The sequenced sample consisted of blood. The origin of this receptor is a young man in good health. CDR3 sequence (DNA): TGTGCCAGCAGTTTAGGACAGGGGATCTATGGCTACACCTTC. Translation gives CASSLGQGIYGYTF.